The 4 T cell receptor beta chains below come from one sample, sequenced in a study of cytomegalovirus exposure and HLA in healthy donors. In the PCR, 60 Vbeta and 13 Jbeta primers were used. Assay used: immunoSEQ multiplex PCR; TCRdb lists only in-frame clones, some missing. The sample lists approximately 120,000 clones, roughly 76% occurring once. The sample consisted of PBMCs. These receptors all come from a woman aged 60-75 years in good health and CMV-seropositive.

Only one count was recorded for this clone. Here the CDR3 DNA reads TGTGCCAGCAGTTACTCGAGCCGTTTTAACTATGGCTACACCTTC. Translation gives CASSYSSRFNYGYTF. V usage is TRBV6-5 and J usage is TRBJ1-2; unclear D gene. Germline assignment: CDR1 MNHEY and CDR2 SVGAGI. V lost 0 bases, J lost 1 base, and 9 bases lay in between. There are 15 residues in the CDR3.

The CDR3 bases are TGTGCCAGCAGCTTATACAGTCAGGGGCGCTTCCCCTCTGGGGCCAACGTCCTGACTTTC. Its translation is CASSLYSQGRFPSGANVLTF. The chain carries TRBV7-3 and TRBJ2-6, with D possibly TRBD1 on 6 matching bases. The CDR3 runs 20 residues. Deletions cut 2 bases from V and 0 bases from J, with 20 bases between. CDR1 is SGHTA, CDR2 FQGTGA, per germline.

This clone showed up just once. The chain combines TRBV5-6 with TRBJ2-1, with D unresolved. The CDR3 is 12 amino acids. Trimming removed 0 bases at V and 6 bases at J, with 4 bases between. CDR1 SGHDT and CDR2 YYEEEE come from the germline V gene. CDR3 region: CASSLAGNEQFF. As DNA, the CDR3 is TGTGCCAGCAGCTTGGCAGGCAATGAGCAGTTCTTC.

This clone turned up a few times. The chain employs TRBV7-2 and TRBJ2-1, with 10 positions matching TRBD2. V lost 1 base and J lost 8; bases outside the gene matches: 5. The CDR3 loop spans 15 amino acids. The germline V gene has CDR1 SGHTA and CDR2 FQGNSA. CDR3 sequence reads: CASSLVISGGHEQFF. The CDR3 bases are TGTGCCAGCAGCTTAGTAATTAGCGGGGGGCATGAGCAGTTCTTC. The variable domain in full, with the rest retrieved from reference TRBV7-2 and TRBJ2-1, is GAGVSQSPSNKVTEKGKDVELRCDPISGHTALYWYRQSLGQGLEFLIYFQGNSAPDKSGLPSDRFSAERTGGSVSTLTIQRTQQEDSAVYLCASSLVISGGHEQFFGPGTRLTVL.